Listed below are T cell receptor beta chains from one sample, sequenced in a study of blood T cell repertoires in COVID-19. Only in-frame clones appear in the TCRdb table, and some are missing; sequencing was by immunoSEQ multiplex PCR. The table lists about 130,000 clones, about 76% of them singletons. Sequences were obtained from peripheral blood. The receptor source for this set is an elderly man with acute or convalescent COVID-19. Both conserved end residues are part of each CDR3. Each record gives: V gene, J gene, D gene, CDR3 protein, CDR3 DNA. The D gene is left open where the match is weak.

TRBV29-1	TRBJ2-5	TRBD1	CSVEQGAYQETQYF	TGCAGCGTTGAGCAGGGGGCATATCAAGAGACCCAGTACTTC
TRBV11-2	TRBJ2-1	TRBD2	CASSLGRGGPNEQFF	TGTGCCAGCAGCTTAGGGCGGGGGGGCCCTAATGAGCAGTTCTTC
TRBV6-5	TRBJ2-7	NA	CASTYPRTHGFYEQYF	TGTGCCAGCACTTATCCCCGAACTCACGGGTTCTACGAGCAGTACTTC
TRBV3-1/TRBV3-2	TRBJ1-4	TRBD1	CASTSQGANEKLFF	TGTGCCAGCACCAGCCAGGGGGCGAATGAAAAACTGTTTTTT
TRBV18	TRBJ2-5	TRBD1	CASSPGQGVTSETQYF	TGTGCCAGCTCACCAGGGCAGGGGGTCACATCGGAGACCCAGTACTTC
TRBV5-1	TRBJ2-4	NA	CASSWGPEAKNIQYF	TGCGCCAGCAGCTGGGGGCCAGAAGCCAAAAACATTCAGTACTTC
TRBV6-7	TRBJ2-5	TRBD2	CASSTSGGGETQYF	TGTGCCAGCAGCACTAGCGGAGGGGGAGAGACCCAGTACTTC
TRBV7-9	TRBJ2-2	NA	CASSLLAANTGELFF	TGTGCCAGCAGCTTATTAGCGGCGAACACCGGGGAGCTGTTTTTT
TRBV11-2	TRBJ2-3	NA	CASSLAKGFSDRFTDTQYF	TGTGCCAGCAGCTTAGCAAAAGGCTTTTCCGACAGATTCACAGATACGCAGTATTTT
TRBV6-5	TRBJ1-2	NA	CASSYSRDYGYTF	TGTGCCAGCAGTTACTCACGAGACTATGGCTACACCTTC
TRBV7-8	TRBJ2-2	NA	CASSSFGTAAGELFF	TGTGCCAGCAGCTCGTTCGGGACTGCGGCCGGGGAGCTGTTTTTT
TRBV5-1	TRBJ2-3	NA	CASSHRTEVPSDTQYF	TGCGCCAGCAGCCACCGGACAGAGGTTCCCTCAGATACGCAGTATTTT
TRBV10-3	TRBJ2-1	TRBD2	CAIRAGGSSYNEQFF	TGTGCCATCAGGGCGGGAGGCAGCTCCTACAATGAGCAGTTCTTC
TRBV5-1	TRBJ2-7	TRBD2	CASSPQRGDSYEQYF	TGCGCCAGCAGCCCCCAGCGGGGGGACTCCTACGAGCAGTACTTC
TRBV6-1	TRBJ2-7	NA	CASSEAGGAALTQYF	TGTGCCAGCAGTGAAGCCGGAGGGGCCGCTTTGACGCAGTACTTC
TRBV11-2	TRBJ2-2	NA	CASSLNRHLTGELFF	TGTGCCAGCAGCTTAAACCGACACCTTACCGGGGAGCTGTTTTTT